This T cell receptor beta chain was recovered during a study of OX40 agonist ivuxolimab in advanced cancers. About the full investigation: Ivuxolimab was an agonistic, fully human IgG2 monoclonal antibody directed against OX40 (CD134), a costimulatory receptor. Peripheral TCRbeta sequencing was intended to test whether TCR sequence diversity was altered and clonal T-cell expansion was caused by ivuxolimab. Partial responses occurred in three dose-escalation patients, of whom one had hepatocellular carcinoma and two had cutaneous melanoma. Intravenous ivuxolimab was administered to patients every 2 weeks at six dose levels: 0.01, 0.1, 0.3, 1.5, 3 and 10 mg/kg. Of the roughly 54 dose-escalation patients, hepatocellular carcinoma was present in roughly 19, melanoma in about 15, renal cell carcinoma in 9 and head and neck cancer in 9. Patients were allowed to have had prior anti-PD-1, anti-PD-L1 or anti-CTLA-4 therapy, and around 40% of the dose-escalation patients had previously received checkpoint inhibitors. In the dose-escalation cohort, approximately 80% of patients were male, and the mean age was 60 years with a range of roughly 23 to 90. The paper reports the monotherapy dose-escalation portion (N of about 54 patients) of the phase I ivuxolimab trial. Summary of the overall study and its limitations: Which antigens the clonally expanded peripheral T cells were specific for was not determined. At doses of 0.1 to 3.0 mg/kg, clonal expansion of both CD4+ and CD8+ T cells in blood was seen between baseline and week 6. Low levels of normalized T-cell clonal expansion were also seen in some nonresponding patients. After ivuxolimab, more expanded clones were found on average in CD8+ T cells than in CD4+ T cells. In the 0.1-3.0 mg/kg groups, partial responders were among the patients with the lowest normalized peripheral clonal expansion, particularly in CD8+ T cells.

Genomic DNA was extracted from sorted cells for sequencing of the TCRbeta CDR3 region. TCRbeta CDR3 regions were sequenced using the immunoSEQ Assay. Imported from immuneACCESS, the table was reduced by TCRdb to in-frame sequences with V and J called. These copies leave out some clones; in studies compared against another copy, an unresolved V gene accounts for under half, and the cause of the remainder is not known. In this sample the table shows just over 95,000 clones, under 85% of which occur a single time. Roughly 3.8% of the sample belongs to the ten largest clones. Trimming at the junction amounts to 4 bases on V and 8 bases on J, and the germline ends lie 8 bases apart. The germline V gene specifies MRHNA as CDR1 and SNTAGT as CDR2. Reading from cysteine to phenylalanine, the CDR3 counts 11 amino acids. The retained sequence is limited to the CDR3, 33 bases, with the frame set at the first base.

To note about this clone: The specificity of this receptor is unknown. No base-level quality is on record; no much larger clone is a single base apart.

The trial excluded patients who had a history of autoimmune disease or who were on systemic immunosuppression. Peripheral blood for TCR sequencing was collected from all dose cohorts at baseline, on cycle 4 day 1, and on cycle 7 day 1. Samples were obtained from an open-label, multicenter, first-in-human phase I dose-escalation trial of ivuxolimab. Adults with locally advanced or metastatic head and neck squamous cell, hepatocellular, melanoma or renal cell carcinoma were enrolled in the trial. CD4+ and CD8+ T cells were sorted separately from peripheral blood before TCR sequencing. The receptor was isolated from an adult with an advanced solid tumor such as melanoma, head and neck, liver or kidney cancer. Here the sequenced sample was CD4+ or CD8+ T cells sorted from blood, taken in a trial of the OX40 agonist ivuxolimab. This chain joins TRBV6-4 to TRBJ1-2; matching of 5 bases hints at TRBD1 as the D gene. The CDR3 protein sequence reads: CASSAGLGYTF. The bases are TGTGCCAGCAGTGCAGGGCTCGGCTACACCTTC.